Listed below are T cell receptor beta chains from one sample, sequenced in a study of Tregs in tolerant kidney transplant recipients. Generated by immunoSEQ multiplex PCR, the TCRdb table keeps only in-frame clones and is missing some. The table includes approximately 260,000 clones, approximately 84% detected once. Source material: CD4+ T cells from blood. The origin of the receptors is a human donor in good health. Each CDR3 is given with its conserved first and last residue. The order of the fields is J gene, V gene, D gene, clone size, CDR3 length, CDR3 DNA, CDR3 protein. D genes are given only for firm matches. Clone size is given for some rows only: seen once, a few or many times, or a class if the clone is expanded.

>TRBJ2-1|TRBV11-3|TRBD1|NA|15
TGTGCCAGCAGCCAGAGACAGGGCACAACGAATGAGCAGTTCTTC
CASSQRQGTTNEQFF
>TRBJ2-1|TRBV5-1|TRBD2|NA|16
TGCGCCAGCAGCTTGCTGCTAGCGGGCACCTACAATGAGCAGTTCTTC
CASSLLLAGTYNEQFF
>TRBJ2-2|TRBV29-1|NA|NA|13
TGCAGCGTTGAAAGGAATAGCGCCGGGGAGCTGTTTTTT
CSVERNSAGELFF
>TRBJ1-4|TRBV2|NA|NA|13
TGTGCCACCCAGCGGGTTGTGGGTGAAAAACTGTTTTTT
CATQRVVGEKLFF
>TRBJ1-4|TRBV9|NA|NA|15
TGTGCCAGCAGCCCTACCGGGACGCCAAATGAAAAACTGTTTTTT
CASSPTGTPNEKLFF
>TRBJ1-2|TRBV11-2|TRBD1|NA|15
TGTGCCAGCAGCTTAGATCGGACAGGGGACTATGGCTACACCTTC
CASSLDRTGDYGYTF
>TRBJ2-5|TRBV6-5|NA|NA|15
TGTGCCAGCAGTTACTCGGCAGGGACGGAGGAGACCCAGTACTTC
CASSYSAGTEETQYF
>TRBJ2-5|TRBV7-9|NA|NA|14
TGTGCCAGCAGCTTAGGGCTTCCTCAAGAGACCCAGTACTTC
CASSLGLPQETQYF
>TRBJ2-5|TRBV6-1|NA|NA|13
TGTGCCAGCAGTACTAGGGGCCAAGAGACCCAGTACTTC
CASSTRGQETQYF
>TRBJ1-4|TRBV6-6|TRBD1|NA|14
TGTGCCAGCAGTTCTGAACAGGGGAATGAAAAACTGTTTTTT
CASSSEQGNEKLFF
>TRBJ1-2|TRBV5-1|NA|NA|12
TGCGCCAGCAGCTTGGAGGGTTGGACATTCTACTTC
CASSLEGWTFYF
>TRBJ1-1|TRBV6-5|NA|NA|14
TGTGCCAGCAGACCCGGACAGTTGAACACTGAAGCTTTCTTT
CASRPGQLNTEAFF
>TRBJ1-3|TRBV6-1|NA|NA|17
TGTGCCAGCAGTGGACTCAGGGGCCAGAGCGCCGGAAACACCATATATTTT
CASSGLRGQSAGNTIYF
>TRBJ2-7|TRBV4-2|TRBD2|NA|16
TGTGCCAGCAGCCAAGCCGGGACTAGCCCCTCCCTCGAGCAGTACTTC
CASSQAGTSPSLEQYF
>TRBJ2-7|TRBV10-3|TRBD1|few|13
TGTGCCATCAGCAGACAGGGATACTACGAGCAGTACTTC
CAISRQGYYEQYF
>TRBJ2-7|TRBV30|TRBD1|NA|14
TGTGCCTGGATTGGACAGGGGAGGGGGTACGAGCAGTACTTC
CAWIGQGRGYEQYF
>TRBJ1-1|TRBV21-1|NA|once|14
TGTGCCAGCAGCACCCGACAGGGGGCGGATGAAGCTTTCTTT
CASSTRQGADEAFF